The text below deals with one TCR beta chain. Its antigen is unidentified. This sample was included in a study of PD-L1 blockade in urothelial cancer. Time point described: pretreatment peripheral blood. Method: immunoSEQ multiplex PCR; TCRdb's copy keeps in-frame clones and lacks some. This sample has about 72,000 clones, with approximately 86% found just once. Study-wide findings and caveats: Tumor-linked clones in blood grew more by 3 weeks in durable-benefit patients.

Germline V gene lookup returns CDR1 MNHEY and CDR2 SVGAGI. The J segment lost 5 bases and the V segment lost 4 bases, leaving 5 bases of the junction unmatched. This CDR3 region has 15 residues. This clonotype originated in a man in his sixties with urothelial cancer. The chain combines TRBV6-5 with TRBJ2-3; 11 positions match TRBD2. The source was PBMCs, collected around atezolizumab (anti-PD-L1) treatment. The CDR3 reads CASSFSGGAVDTQYF. The CDR3 DNA reads TGTGCCAGCAGTTTTAGCGGGGGGGCCGTAGATACGCAGTATTTT.